A selection of T cell receptor beta chains follows, all from one sample in a study of post-analysis software for immune sequencing data. A single record per CDR3 protein comes from TCRdb applying MiXCR to the PCR reads. The sample carries roughly 650,000 distinct CDR3 sequences, approximately 59% recorded once. Sequenced: blood. The receptor source for this set is a girl aged 2-9 years with multiple sclerosis. CDR3s include the opening cysteine and the closing phenylalanine or tryptophan. The order of the fields is J gene, clone size, V gene, CDR3 protein. The size entry is marked missing in some rows and otherwise reads once, few, many or a size class.

j_call: TRBJ2-3
clone_size: -
v_call: TRBV12-3/TRBV12-4
cdr3_aa: CASSLDLYDTQYF

j_call: TRBJ1-4
clone_size: few
v_call: TRBV20-1
cdr3_aa: CSARVGPLGINEKLFF

j_call: TRBJ2-1
clone_size: -
v_call: TRBV6-2/TRBV6-3
cdr3_aa: CASSYSPGLADYNEQFF

j_call: TRBJ2-1
clone_size: few
v_call: TRBV5-1
cdr3_aa: CATRSSYNEQFF

j_call: TRBJ2-5
clone_size: few
v_call: TRBV7-2
cdr3_aa: CASSLGTLETQYF

j_call: -
clone_size: -
v_call: TRBV20-1
cdr3_aa: CSDSGSGGPLETQYF

j_call: TRBJ1-1
clone_size: few
v_call: TRBV3-1
cdr3_aa: CASSPPEGGYTEAFF

j_call: TRBJ2-1
clone_size: -
v_call: TRBV4-1
cdr3_aa: CASSQDSGGRSYNEQFF

j_call: TRBJ2-7
clone_size: few
v_call: TRBV20-1
cdr3_aa: CSARDPPLSGEQYF

j_call: TRBJ2-3
clone_size: few
v_call: TRBV20-1
cdr3_aa: CSARIPTRTTSGVSTDTQYF

j_call: TRBJ2-5
clone_size: -
v_call: TRBV7-9
cdr3_aa: CASSLEASETQYF

j_call: TRBJ2-3
clone_size: -
v_call: TRBV13
cdr3_aa: CASSSPPGAPSDTQYF

j_call: TRBJ2-1
clone_size: few
v_call: TRBV5-1
cdr3_aa: CASSLGDRHNEQFF

j_call: TRBJ2-5
clone_size: -
v_call: TRBV29-1
cdr3_aa: CSCSDPRGGETQYF

j_call: TRBJ2-1
clone_size: -
v_call: TRBV29-1
cdr3_aa: CSVDNSGRDPEQFF

j_call: TRBJ2-3
clone_size: -
v_call: TRBV12-3/TRBV12-4
cdr3_aa: CASSPPRAGGTDTQYF

j_call: TRBJ2-6
clone_size: few
v_call: TRBV10-3
cdr3_aa: CAISESGSATGANVLTF

j_call: TRBJ2-3
clone_size: -
v_call: TRBV20-1
cdr3_aa: CSAARGGSTDTQYF

j_call: TRBJ2-3
clone_size: -
v_call: TRBV12-3/TRBV12-4
cdr3_aa: CASSSDRSQYF

j_call: TRBJ1-6
clone_size: once
v_call: TRBV27
cdr3_aa: CASRWGQGNSPLHF

j_call: TRBJ2-1
clone_size: -
v_call: TRBV5-1
cdr3_aa: CASSSGTIGEQFF

j_call: TRBJ2-1
clone_size: many
v_call: TRBV10-3
cdr3_aa: CAISDPSGGADEQFF

j_call: TRBJ1-1
clone_size: -
v_call: TRBV12-3/TRBV12-4
cdr3_aa: CASSFVRNTEAFF

j_call: -
clone_size: -
v_call: TRBV3-1
cdr3_aa: CASSQPGTSGTYEQYF

j_call: TRBJ2-5
clone_size: few
v_call: TRBV20-1
cdr3_aa: CSAGTTRTETQYF

j_call: TRBJ2-7
clone_size: few
v_call: TRBV10-3
cdr3_aa: CAIRPAGVDGEQYF

j_call: TRBJ2-5
clone_size: -
v_call: TRBV12-3/TRBV12-4
cdr3_aa: CASRDTWGETQYF

j_call: TRBJ2-7
clone_size: -
v_call: TRBV6-5
cdr3_aa: CASRYSSSGSHEQYF

j_call: TRBJ2-7
clone_size: -
v_call: TRBV7-3
cdr3_aa: CASSPGLAGSKEQYF

j_call: TRBJ1-6
clone_size: -
v_call: TRBV12-3/TRBV12-4
cdr3_aa: CASSGQGTAPLHF

j_call: -
clone_size: -
v_call: TRBV7-9
cdr3_aa: CASSPSGGYMTQYF

j_call: TRBJ2-5
clone_size: -
v_call: TRBV5-5
cdr3_aa: CASSLYHETQYF

j_call: TRBJ2-1
clone_size: -
v_call: TRBV20-1
cdr3_aa: CSAIDRDAYNEQFF

j_call: TRBJ2-1
clone_size: -
v_call: TRBV12-3/TRBV12-4
cdr3_aa: CASSQLAGEQFF

j_call: -
clone_size: -
v_call: TRBV5-1
cdr3_aa: CASSLKGGLNEQYF

j_call: TRBJ1-1
clone_size: once
v_call: TRBV5-1
cdr3_aa: CASSLGRAGTEAFF

j_call: TRBJ2-6
clone_size: -
v_call: TRBV7-2
cdr3_aa: CASGRLGSGANVLTF

j_call: TRBJ2-3
clone_size: -
v_call: TRBV20-1
cdr3_aa: CSAATAGVPDTQYF

j_call: TRBJ2-5
clone_size: many
v_call: TRBV12-3/TRBV12-4
cdr3_aa: CASSPGTQETQYF

j_call: TRBJ1-1
clone_size: -
v_call: TRBV14
cdr3_aa: CASSQEATSNTEAFF

j_call: TRBJ2-5
clone_size: -
v_call: TRBV11-2
cdr3_aa: CASSSGQRGAQETQYF

j_call: TRBJ2-3
clone_size: -
v_call: TRBV6-5
cdr3_aa: CASSYSPGTIPTDTQYF

j_call: TRBJ1-1
clone_size: -
v_call: TRBV6-2/TRBV6-3
cdr3_aa: CASSSAALNTEAFF

j_call: -
clone_size: -
v_call: TRBV7-2
cdr3_aa: CASSFQVGETQYF

j_call: TRBJ1-1
clone_size: few
v_call: TRBV5-1
cdr3_aa: CASSLYDSSNTEAFF

j_call: TRBJ2-3
clone_size: -
v_call: TRBV4-2
cdr3_aa: CASSQDWLAGDTQYF

j_call: TRBJ1-2
clone_size: -
v_call: TRBV30
cdr3_aa: CAWSVRTNYGYTF

j_call: TRBJ2-1
clone_size: few
v_call: TRBV29-1
cdr3_aa: CSVDSSGNEQFF

j_call: TRBJ1-2
clone_size: -
v_call: TRBV7-3
cdr3_aa: CASSLPGGAGGYTF

j_call: TRBJ2-1
clone_size: -
v_call: TRBV11-3
cdr3_aa: CASSSGDRANEQFF

j_call: TRBJ1-2
clone_size: -
v_call: TRBV11-2
cdr3_aa: CASTTSDVGYTF

j_call: TRBJ2-2
clone_size: -
v_call: TRBV27
cdr3_aa: CATAPELAGVDNGELFF

j_call: TRBJ2-5
clone_size: once
v_call: TRBV28
cdr3_aa: CASSLLGSGQETQYF